This TCR beta chain was identified in a study of T cell responses to AZD1222 COVID-19 vaccine. Study findings and constraints: Regions left unmutated in variants are reportedly the target of nearly half of spike-specific TCRs. Researchers took repertoire samples only after the peak T cell response had come.

Repertoires were generated with immunoSEQ multiplex PCR, while TCRdb's copy carries only in-frame clones and drops some. The sample has about 170,000 clones, just over 90% seen once; the top ten hold 3.9%. As regards this clone: The antigen remains unidentified.

Germline values: CDR1 SEHNR, CDR2 FQNEAQ (reference sequence). This CDR3 is 13 amino acids long. Trimming stripped 4 bases from V and 6 bases from J, with 12 bases between. The sample in question was peripheral blood, obtained on day 0 of AZD1222 vaccination. V gene TRBV7-9 combines with J gene TRBJ1-1; D call uncertain. This sequence was found in an adult in good health. The CDR3 here is CASSWWSSAEAFF. The CDR3 DNA reads as TGTGCCAGCAGCTGGTGGAGTTCCGCTGAAGCTTTCTTT. Based on the CDR3 plus reference TRBV7-9 and TRBJ1-1, the full variable domain is DTGVSQNPRHKITKRGQNVTFRCDPISEHNRLYWYRQTLGQGPEFLTYFQNEAQLEKSRLLSDRFSAERPKGSFSTLEIQRTEQGDSAMYLCASSWWSSAEAFFGQGTRLTVV.